These 9 T cell receptor beta chains were all obtained from the same sample, sequenced in a study of T cell repertoires in cytomegalovirus infection. Using its own MiXCR run on the reads, TCRdb lists one record per CDR3 protein. The repertoire has approximately 290,000 distinct CDR3 sequences, roughly 26% of them found once; the top ten carry around 13%. Input material: PBMCs. Receptors originate from a human donor in good health (CMV status not recorded). Some clones in this sample may be carry-over from other donors' samples.

The chain employs TRBV29-1 and TRBJ2-5; 7 nucleotides match TRBD2. From germline, CDR1 is SQVTM and CDR2 ANQGSEA. CDR3 length: 13 residues. V lost 2 bases and J lost 3; bases outside the gene matches: 3. The CDR3 reads CSVESGLEETQYF. CDR3 bases: TGCAGCGTTGAAAGCGGACTAGAAGAGACCCAGTACTTC. Based on the CDR3 plus reference TRBV29-1 and TRBJ2-5, the full variable domain is SAVISQKPSRDICQRGTSLTIQCQVDSQVTMMFWYRQQPGQSLTLIATANQGSEATYESGFVIDKFPISRPNLTFSTLTVSNMSPEDSSIYLCSVESGLEETQYFGPGTRLLVL.

The chain uses TRBV10-3 and TRBJ2-5; no firm D call. This CDR3 has 16 residues. Germline V lookup: CDR1 ENHRY, CDR2 SYGVKD. V shed 10 bases and J shed 0 bases, with 21 bases lying between them. CDR3 region: CATRQPPMGNQETQYF. The CDR3 DNA is TGTGCCACCCGACAACCACCGATGGGGAACCAAGAGACCCAGTACTTC.

This clonotype was seen a handful of times. The rearrangement joins TRBV5-1 to TRBJ2-3, with D unclear. The germline V gene encodes CDR1 SGHRS and CDR2 YFSETQ. The CDR3 covers 16 residues. V lost 0 bases and J lost 1, with 12 bases in between. This CDR3 is CASSLGHGLGTDTQYF. CDR3 sequence (DNA): TGCGCCAGCAGCTTGGGACACGGTTTGGGCACAGATACGCAGTATTTT.

At least ten counts were recorded for this clonotype. V usage is TRBV7-2 and J usage is TRBJ1-5, with D unclear. The length of the CDR3 is 13 residues. Trimming cost V 1 base and J 7 bases, with 8 bases left between them. Germline CDR1 SGHTA, CDR2 FQGNSA. The DNA of the CDR3 is TGTGCCAGCAGCTTAGGGCCCCAACAGCCCCAGCATTTT. This sequence encodes CASSLGPQQPQHF.

This clonotype was observed many times. The chain has TRBV12-3 or TRBV12-4 and TRBJ2-2; no firm D call. Trimming pared 3 bases from V and 6 bases from J, leaving 5 bases between. The CDR3 contains 12 residues. CDR3 protein: CASSFLPGELFF. In DNA form, the CDR3 reads TGTGCCAGCAGTTTTCTCCCCGGGGAGCTGTTTTTT.

V and J are TRBV25-1 and TRBJ1-5; D is unresolved. Germline CDR1 reads MGHDK; CDR2 reads SYGVNS. This CDR3 comprises 14 residues. Trimming shortened V by 2 bases and J by 6 bases, and 11 bases separated the two germline ends. CDR3 coding DNA: TGTGCCAGCAGTGAACGAGAGGGAGCTCAGCCCCAGCATTTT. This gives the protein CASSEREGAQPQHF.

Remarks on this clonotype: A much larger clone differs by one base, so this may be a read error. The chain is built from TRBV7-2 and TRBJ1-1; D ambiguous. Trimming removed 10 bases from V and 1 base from J, with 13 bases in between. The CDR3 loop spans 13 amino acids. Germline CDR1 reads SGHTA; CDR2 reads FQGNSA. The chain's CDR3 is CANPLRANTEAFF. The CDR3 bases are TGTGCCAACCCGTTGAGGGCGAACACTGAAGCTTTCTTT. Variable domain in full (rest from reference TRBV7-2 and TRBJ1-1): GAGVSQSPSNKVTEKGKDVELRCDPISGHTALYWYRQSLGQGLEFLIYFQGNSAPDKSGLPSDRFSAERTGGSVSTLTIQRTQQEDSAVYLCANPLRANTEAFFGQGTRLTVV.

The J gene is TRBJ2-1, the V gene TRBV19; D possibly matches TRBD1 or TRBD2 (6 bases each). Germline V gene data show CDR1 as LNHDA and CDR2 as SQIVND (reference sequence). Trimming pared 9 bases from V and 1 base from J, leaving 19 bases between. The CDR3 is 16 residues long. The CDR3 here is CASSSRGAGSYNEQFF. DNA for the CDR3: TGTGCCAGCAGTTCAAGGGGGGCGGGTTCCTACAATGAGCAGTTCTTC. Combining the CDR3 with reference TRBV19 and TRBJ2-1 gives the whole variable domain DGGITQSPKYLFRKEGQNVTLSCEQNLNHDAMYWYRQDPGQGLRLIYYSQIVNDFQKGDIAEGYSVSREKKESFPLTVTSAQKNPTAFYLCASSSRGAGSYNEQFFGPGTRLTVL.

This clonotype was detected a few times. The DNA of the CDR3 is TGTGCCAGCAGTTCCCAGGGAAATGAAAAACTGTTTTTT. It translates to CASSSQGNEKLFF. V usage is TRBV28 and J usage is TRBJ1-4, with D possibly TRBD1 on 5 matching bases. This CDR3 comprises 13 residues. Germline values: CDR1 MDHEN, CDR2 SYDVKM. V was clipped by 4 bases and J by 5 bases, with 8 bases between them.